One and the same sample provided the 27 T cell receptor beta chains below, sequenced in a study of T cell repertoires in cytomegalovirus infection. TCRdb ran MiXCR on the reads and lists one entry per CDR3 protein. The table has around 71,000 distinct CDR3 sequences, approximately 39% seen once; the top ten hold approximately 93%. The antigens for these receptors are not known. This specimen was CD8+ T cells from cultured PBMCs, taken from culture after CMV antigen stimulation. Source of these receptors: a human donor in good health (CMV status not recorded). Some clones in this sample may be carry-over from other donors' samples.

This clonotype has just a few counts. The V gene is TRBV6-6, the J gene TRBJ2-1; 12 bases are a match to TRBD2. Germline trimming cut 2 bases from V and 6 bases from J; bases unmatched to any gene: 14. CDR3 length equals 19 residues. Looked up from germline, CDR1 is MNHNY and CDR2 is SVGAGI (reference sequence). The CDR3 loop reads CASSYTSTLAGGLPNEQFF. The DNA of the CDR3 is TGTGCCAGCAGTTACACCTCGACGCTAGCGGGGGGGTTGCCCAATGAGCAGTTCTTC.

This clonotype was detected only a few times. This chain connects TRBV12-3 or TRBV12-4 to TRBJ2-7, with 10 bases identical to TRBD2. V was pared by 5 bases and J by 6 bases, with 4 bases of the junction left unmatched. The CDR3 contains 13 residues. CDR3 DNA sequence: TGTGCCAGCAGTATGGGACTAGCGAGCGAGCAGTACTTC. Its protein is CASSMGLASEQYF.

This clonotype has a handful of counts. This chain uses TRBV12-3 or TRBV12-4 with TRBJ1-1, with D possibly TRBD1 on 6 matching bases. There are 13 residues in the CDR3. V gave up 7 bases and J gave up 8 bases, with 17 bases separating them. As DNA, the CDR3 is TGTGCCAGCACCTTACCCCTAGGGGGGGAAGCTTTCTTT. Translation: CASTLPLGGEAFF.

This clonotype was observed a handful of times. The gene calls are TRBV3-1 and TRBJ2-5; unclear D gene. Trimming removed 0 bases at V and 4 bases at J, with 12 bases between. CDR1 LGHDT and CDR2 YNNKEL come from the germline V gene (reference sequence). This CDR3 spans 15 amino acids. The CDR3 bases are TGTGCCAGCAGCCAAGATAGTGGGTTCGGAGAGACCCAGTACTTC. This sequence encodes CASSQDSGFGETQYF.

This clonotype came up many times. The chain carries TRBV19 and TRBJ2-2, with D unclear. The CDR3 is 13 amino acids. Germline assignment: CDR1 LNHDA and CDR2 SQIVND (reference sequence). Trimming pared 5 bases from V and 6 bases from J, leaving 10 bases between. CDR3 sequence: CASSLNLAGELFF. In DNA form, the CDR3 reads TGTGCCAGTAGTTTAAATTTAGCCGGGGAGCTGTTTTTT.

V gene TRBV4-2 combines with J gene TRBJ2-3; 8 positions agree with TRBD1. This CDR3 has 16 residues. CDR1 and CDR2 (germline): LGHNA, YNFKEQ. V lost 4 bases and J lost 3; bases outside the gene matches: 9. CDR3 amino acids: CASSRGWDRPTDTQYF. For the CDR3, the DNA is TGTGCCAGCAGCCGCGGCTGGGACAGGCCAACAGATACGCAGTATTTT.

CDR3 sequence reads: CASGGQGSVNYGYTF. CDR3 coding DNA: TGTGCCAGCGGAGGACAGGGATCAGTCAACTATGGCTACACCTTC. The V gene is TRBV27, the J gene TRBJ1-2, with TRBD1 identical over 8 bases. CDR3 length: 15 amino acids. The germline V gene encodes CDR1 MNHEY and CDR2 SMNVEV (reference sequence). Trimming cost V 8 bases and J 2 bases; bases outside gene matches: 10.

The chain joins TRBV11-2 to TRBJ2-7; 7 bases align to TRBD1. Germline CDR1 reads SGHAT; CDR2 reads FQNNGV. The CDR3 spans 16 residues. Losses at the gene ends were 0 bases for V and 0 bases for J; bases not matched to a gene: 5. For the CDR3, the DNA is TGTGCCAGCAGCTTAGACAGTGGGACAGCCTCCTACGAGCAGTACTTC. Amino acids: CASSLDSGTASYEQYF.

This clonotype appeared a few times. The chain carries TRBV2 and TRBJ2-1; TRBD1 aligns across 7 bases. V lost 4 bases and J lost 4; bases outside the gene matches: 19. This CDR3 region has 19 residues. Germline V gene sequence: CDR1 SNHLY, CDR2 FYNNEI. CDR3 protein: CASSVHREQGSFFYNEQFF. The CDR3 DNA reads TGTGCCAGCAGTGTTCATCGAGAACAGGGGTCTTTTTTTTACAATGAGCAGTTCTTC.

The chain employs TRBV7-4 and TRBJ1-3; D uncertain. This CDR3 comprises 17 residues. Germline assignment: CDR1 SGHVT and CDR2 SQSDAQ. The germline V and J ends were trimmed by 6 bases and 0 bases, with 18 bases remaining between them. CDR3 bases: TGTGCCAGCAGTCACGACGGTCGGTTAAGCTCTGGAAACACCATATATTTT. It is translated as CASSHDGRLSSGNTIYF. Using reference TRBV7-4 and TRBJ1-3 for the parts outside the CDR3, the full variable domain is GAGVSQSPRYKVAKRGRDVALRCDSISGHVTLYWYRQTLGQGSEVLTYSQSDAQRDKSGRPSGRFSAERPERSVSTLKIQRTEQGDSAVYLCASSHDGRLSSGNTIYFGEGSWLTVV.

The rearrangement joins TRBV12-3 or TRBV12-4 to TRBJ2-5, with 12 bases aligning to TRBD2. The CDR3 contains 15 residues. Trimming at V came to 5 bases and at J to 4 bases, leaving 5 bases not matched to a gene. CDR3 bases: TGTGCCAGCAGTCCACGACTAGCGGGGGCAGAGACCCAGTACTTC. It specifies CASSPRLAGAETQYF.

The CDR3 DNA reads as TGTGCCAGCAGCTTAGTTGGGCCAGCGGGGGAAATCTACACAGATACGCAGTATTTT. It yields the protein CASSLVGPAGEIYTDTQYF. This sequence joins TRBV7-9 and TRBJ2-3; 8 bases agree with TRBD2. Germline V lookup: CDR1 SEHNR, CDR2 FQNEAQ (reference sequence). This CDR3 is built from 19 residues. V shed 1 base and J 2 bases; nucleotides not matched to a gene: 14.

This clonotype was counted between two and nine times. The J gene is TRBJ2-3, the V gene TRBV4-3; 7 bases agree with TRBD2. The CDR3 is 15 residues long. The V gene end was trimmed by 4 bases and the J gene end by 3 bases; junction bases not matched to a gene: 7. The germline gives CDR1 LGHNA, CDR2 YSLEER. CDR3 sequence reads: CASSPGLLQTDTQYF. The DNA of the CDR3 is TGCGCCAGCAGCCCGGGACTATTACAAACAGATACGCAGTATTTT.

This clonotype was detected a few times. The rearrangement links TRBV12-3 or TRBV12-4 to TRBJ2-3; 8 positions match TRBD1. This CDR3 has 15 amino acids. Losses at the gene ends were 5 bases for V and 2 bases for J; bases not matched to a gene: 6. Written as DNA, the CDR3 is TGTGCCAGCAGTCCGACAGGGGAAATCACAGATACGCAGTATTTT. Translation gives CASSPTGEITDTQYF.

The sample holds a few counts of this clonotype. The rearrangement joins TRBV7-9 to TRBJ1-1; D is unclear. Germline assignment: CDR1 SEHNR and CDR2 FQNEAQ (reference sequence). The CDR3 totals 11 residues. V was pared by 5 bases and J by 2 bases, with 3 bases between. The DNA for the CDR3 is TGTGCCAGCAGCAAAAACACTGAAGCTTTCTTT. This sequence encodes CASSKNTEAFF.

This clonotype was seen repeatedly, ten times or more. J is TRBJ2-1 and V is TRBV6-5; no firm D call. V was shortened by 0 bases and J by 5 bases, with 14 bases between the two germline ends. The V gene's germline CDR1 is MNHEY and CDR2 SVGAGI. The CDR3 spans 16 residues. CDR3 residues: CASSYSISWGNNEQFF. CDR3 nucleotide sequence: TGTGCCAGCAGTTACTCGATATCCTGGGGAAACAATGAGCAGTTCTTC.

In this sample, this clonotype turned up a few times. The chain links TRBV6-1 to TRBJ1-2; D unclear. The CDR3 spans 15 residues. CDR1 is MNHNS, CDR2 SASEGT, per germline. Trimming took 7 bases from V and 3 from J, leaving 18 bases between them. CDR3 DNA: TGTGCCAGCATAGGGTCTTACTACTCTGACTATGGCTACACCTTC. Translation gives CASIGSYYSDYGYTF.

This clonotype was seen a handful of times. The J gene is TRBJ1-1, the V gene TRBV6-2 or TRBV6-3; D is unclear. Trimming left V 2 bases short and J 4 bases short, with 8 bases between. CDR1 is MNHEY, CDR2 SVGEGT, per germline. The CDR3 sequence is 13 residues long. Written as DNA, the CDR3 is TGTGCCAGCAGTTACGATAATCCCACTGAAGCTTTCTTT. As protein: CASSYDNPTEAFF.

This clonotype was seen a handful of times. The chain has TRBV25-1 and TRBJ1-1, with D perhaps TRBD1 (6 bases). The germline V and J ends were trimmed by 5 bases and 9 bases, with 13 bases remaining between them. This CDR3 contains 12 residues. The germline gives CDR1 MGHDK, CDR2 SYGVNS. This chain's CDR3 is CASSTAQGQAFF. CDR3 DNA sequence: TGTGCCAGCAGTACGGCCCAGGGGCAAGCTTTCTTT. The whole variable domain, remainder taken from reference TRBV25-1 and TRBJ1-1, is EADIYQTPRYLVIGTGKKITLECSQTMGHDKMYWYQQDPGMELHLIHYSYGVNSTEKGDLSSESTVSRIRTEHFPLTLESARPSHTSQYLCASSTAQGQAFFGQGTRLTVV.

V gene TRBV27 combines with J gene TRBJ1-5; D unclear. V was trimmed by 4 bases and J by 6 bases, leaving 10 bases between them. Germline V gives CDR1 MNHEY, CDR2 SMNVEV (reference sequence). The CDR3 covers 13 residues. The CDR3 spells CASSSHEAQPQHF. Written as DNA, the CDR3 is TGTGCCAGCAGTTCCCATGAGGCTCAGCCCCAGCATTTT.

The chain links TRBV11-3 to TRBJ2-7; D not certain. Trimming cost V 0 bases and J 7 bases, with 13 bases left between them. The CDR3 consists of 14 residues. Germline-derived CDR1 and CDR2 are SGHNT and YENEEA. The CDR3 DNA follows: TGTGCCAGCAGCTTAGATCCGAATATTCTAGAGCAGTACTTC. The encoded protein is CASSLDPNILEQYF.

This clonotype has only a few counts. The V gene is TRBV4-3, the J gene TRBJ2-6; TRBD1 might be the D (5 bases). This CDR3 comprises 17 residues. V lost 4 bases and J lost 2, with 15 bases in between. CDR1 and CDR2 (germline): LGHNA, YSLEER. Here the CDR3 DNA reads TGCGCCAGCAGCCCCGACCCCCAGGGTGCTGGGGCCAACGTCCTGACTTTC. Translating gives CASSPDPQGAGANVLTF.

This clonotype has only one observation. This chain links TRBV11-2 with TRBJ2-3; TRBD1 matches at 11 bases. CDR3 size: 16 residues. The germline V gene encodes CDR1 SGHAT and CDR2 FQNNGV. V shed 5 bases, J shed 4 bases, and the junction held 8 bases outside the gene matches. The CDR3, as DNA: TGTGCCAGCAGCCCTGGACAGGGGGCCATCGCAGATACGCAGTATTTT. Residues: CASSPGQGAIADTQYF.

A remark on this clonotype: The junction does not match germline at one end; this may be a read error. The J gene is TRBJ2-5, the V gene TRBV7-2; D unresolved. Germline CDR1 and CDR2: SGHTA and FQGNSA. The CDR3 loop spans 9 amino acids. DNA for the CDR3: TGTGCCAGCAGCCAGCCTCCCAACTTC. This sequence encodes CASSQPPNF. Using reference TRBV7-2 and TRBJ2-5 for the parts outside the CDR3, the full variable domain is GAGVSQSPSNKVTEKGKDVELRCDPISGHTALYWYRQSLGQGLEFLIYFQGNSAPDKSGLPSDRFSAERTGGSVSTLTIQRTQQEDSAVYLCASSQPPNFGPGTRLLVL.

This chain uses TRBV11-2 with TRBJ2-5; D could derive from TRBD1 or TRBD2 (5 bases each). Trimming shortened V by 1 base and J by 5 bases, and 14 bases separated the two germline ends. The germline V gene encodes CDR1 SGHAT and CDR2 FQNNGV. The CDR3 sequence is 15 residues long. The CDR3 here is CASSLVGASWETQYF. The CDR3 nucleotides are TGTGCCAGCAGCTTAGTTGGGGCTAGCTGGGAGACCCAGTACTTC.

The J gene is TRBJ2-3, the V gene TRBV11-2, with a tentative D call TRBD1 (5 bases). The CDR3 sequence is 17 residues long. Trimming took off 1 base at V and 0 bases at J, with 14 bases between the two ends. Germline CDR1 is SGHAT and CDR2 is FQNNGV. CDR3 nucleotide sequence: TGTGCCAGCAGCTTAGGTCAGGGAAGGGCGAGCACAGATACGCAGTATTTT. As protein: CASSLGQGRASTDTQYF.

V is TRBV12-3 or TRBV12-4 and J is TRBJ2-7; weak D call: TRBD2 (6 bases). CDR3 length equals 14 residues. V shed 7 bases and J shed 4 bases, with 17 bases lying between them. This CDR3 reads CASTKGGEGYEQYF. The CDR3 DNA reads as TGTGCCAGCACCAAAGGAGGGGAAGGGTACGAGCAGTACTTC.